These 14 T cell receptor beta chains were all obtained from the same sample, sequenced in a study of cytomegalovirus exposure and HLA in healthy donors. In the PCR, 60 Vbeta and 13 Jbeta primers were used. Only in-frame clones appear in the TCRdb table, and some are missing; sequencing was by immunoSEQ multiplex PCR. The sample lists 150,000 to 200,000 clones; 85% were seen once. The sample was PBMCs. The receptor source for this set is a woman in her forties or fifties in good health and CMV-seronegative.

There are a few counts of this clone. The chain joins TRBV30 to TRBJ1-3; maybe TRBD1 (6 bases). Germline V gene lookup returns CDR1 GTSNPN and CDR2 SVGIG (reference sequence). The CDR3 is made up of 15 amino acids. V lost 0 bases and J 2 bases, leaving 11 bases between the germline ends. CDR3 DNA: TGTGCCTGGAGTGTAAGGTCAGGGGCTGGAAACACCATATATTTT. It translates to CAWSVRSGAGNTIYF. The full variable domain, completed using reference TRBV30 and TRBJ1-3, is SQTIHQWPATLVQPVGSPLSLECTVEGTSNPNLYWYRQAAGRGLQLLFYSVGIGQISSEVPQNLSASRPQDRQFILSSKKLLLSDSGFYLCAWSVRSGAGNTIYFGEGSWLTVV.

As to this clone: One junction end disagrees with the germline gene, perhaps due to a read error. The CDR3 reads CASSLGHQLAGGGEQFF. CDR3 sequence (DNA): TGTGCCAGCAGTTTAGGCCATCAACTAGCGGGAGGCGGTGAGCAGTTCTTC. The chain recombines TRBV11-2 with TRBJ2-1, with 12 nucleotides matching TRBD2. Germline V gene sequence: CDR1 SGHAT, CDR2 FQNNGV. The CDR3 consists of 17 residues.

J is TRBJ2-1 and V is TRBV7-2; the D gene is possibly TRBD1 (5 bases). Germline V gene lookup returns CDR1 SGHTA and CDR2 FQGNSA. The V and J ends lost 0 bases and 6 bases respectively, with 9 bases between them. The CDR3 is 14 amino acids. CDR3: CASSLALQGNEQFF. The CDR3 DNA is TGTGCCAGCAGCTTAGCGTTGCAGGGCAATGAGCAGTTCTTC. Full variable domain (rest looked up from reference TRBV7-2 and TRBJ2-1): GAGVSQSPSNKVTEKGKDVELRCDPISGHTALYWYRQSLGQGLEFLIYFQGNSAPDKSGLPSDRFSAERTGGSVSTLTIQRTQQEDSAVYLCASSLALQGNEQFFGPGTRLTVL.

The chain recombines TRBV5-5 with TRBJ2-7, with TRBD2 matching over 9 bases. The ends lost 4 bases at V and 4 bases at J; junction bases unmatched: 9. Germline CDR1 is SGHKS and CDR2 is YYEKEE (reference sequence). The CDR3 length is 15 residues. CDR3 nucleotides: TGTGCCAGCAGCCCTCGGACTAGCGCAAGGTACGAGCAGTACTTC. Residues: CASSPRTSARYEQYF.

V usage is TRBV2 and J usage is TRBJ2-5, with TRBD2 identical over 8 bases. The tail of the sequence fits TRBJ2-7 better, so the J call may be wrong. CDR1 is SNHLY and CDR2 is FYNNEI in the germline V gene. The CDR3 is made up of 13 amino acids. The CDR3 DNA follows: TGTGCCAGCAATTCGGGACTAGTCTACGAGCAGTACTTC. The encoded protein is CASNSGLVYEQYF.

V usage is TRBV27 and J usage is TRBJ2-7, with TRBD1 identical over 9 bases. Looked up from germline, CDR1 is MNHEY and CDR2 is SMNVEV (reference sequence). The trim removed 5 bases at V and 0 bases at J, leaving 2 bases unmatched. This CDR3 contains 14 residues. CDR3 DNA sequence: TGTGCCAGCAGTGAGGGACAGGGCTCCTACGAGCAGTACTTC. It yields the protein CASSEGQGSYEQYF.

The V and J genes are TRBV6-5 and TRBJ1-1; perhaps TRBD1 as D (6 bases). The germline V gene has CDR1 MNHEY and CDR2 SVGAGI. V was shortened by 6 bases and J by 6 bases, with 14 bases between the two germline ends. This CDR3 region has 13 residues. CDR3 protein: CASSLRGYAEAFF. The CDR3 region has the DNA TGTGCCAGCAGCCTAAGGGGGTACGCTGAAGCTTTCTTT.

The CDR3, as DNA: TGTGCCAGCAGTTCAGCGCCCCCAGAGACCCAGTACTTC. Translation: CASSSAPPETQYF. The V call is TRBV2, the J call TRBJ2-5; D is unclear. The CDR3 extends over 13 amino acids. Trimming stripped 5 bases from V and 4 bases from J, with 11 bases between. Per germline, CDR1 SNHLY and CDR2 FYNNEI.

The V gene is TRBV4-3, the J gene TRBJ2-3, with 7 nucleotides matching TRBD2. The CDR3 is made up of 18 amino acids. Per the germline V gene, CDR1 is LGHNA and CDR2 is YSLEER. The ends lost 1 base at V and 0 bases at J; junction bases unmatched: 10. This chain's CDR3 is CASSQGIPGLISTDTQYF. CDR3 nucleotides: TGCGCCAGCAGCCAAGGCATCCCGGGACTAATTAGCACAGATACGCAGTATTTT.

This clone was seen once. The chain links TRBV6-5 to TRBJ1-4; the D gene is possibly TRBD1 (5 bases). The germline V and J ends were trimmed by 5 bases and 0 bases, with 10 bases remaining between them. The CDR3 loop spans 15 amino acids. The V gene's germline CDR1 is MNHEY and CDR2 SVGAGI. The CDR3 nucleotides read TGTGCCAGCAGTCCAGACAGAGCAACTAATGAAAAACTGTTTTTT. This codes for CASSPDRATNEKLFF.

This clone was detected only a few times. V gene TRBV28 combines with J gene TRBJ2-2, with 12 bases that match TRBD2. The CDR3 covers 17 residues. The germline V gene has CDR1 MDHEN and CDR2 SYDVKM. Unmatched junction bases numbered 8, after V lost 2 bases and J lost 7 bases. The CDR3 nucleotides are TGTGCCAGCAGTTTAAGGCTAGCGGGAGGGCCGGGCGGGGAGCTGTTTTTT. Protein product: CASSLRLAGGPGGELFF.

The V call is TRBV28, the J call TRBJ2-3, with D possibly being TRBD1 (6 bases). Germline V gives CDR1 MDHEN, CDR2 SYDVKM. This CDR3 is built from 15 residues. Trimming shortened V by 5 bases and J by 6 bases, and 18 bases separated the two germline ends. CDR3 amino acids: CASSPMRQGTDTQYF. The CDR3 nucleotides are TGTGCCAGCAGTCCGATGCGGCAGGGGACGGATACGCAGTATTTT.

The J gene is TRBJ2-7, the V gene TRBV28; possibly TRBD1 for D (6 bases). This CDR3 spans 13 amino acids. V was shortened by 6 bases and J by 5 bases, with 14 bases between the two germline ends. The germline CDR1 and CDR2 sequences are MDHEN and SYDVKM. In DNA form, the CDR3 reads TGTGCCAGCAGCCATACAGGGATCCACGAGCAGTACTTC. The encoded protein is CASSHTGIHEQYF. Using reference TRBV28 and TRBJ2-7 for the parts outside the CDR3, the full variable domain is DVKVTQSSRYLVKRTGEKVFLECVQDMDHENMFWYRQDPGLGLRLIYFSYDVKMKEKGDIPEGYSVSREKKERFSLILESASTNQTSMYLCASSHTGIHEQYFGPGTRLTVT.

V is TRBV29-1 and J is TRBJ2-2; 10 bases match TRBD2. The CDR3 loop spans 15 amino acids. V lost 1 base and J lost 5; bases outside the gene matches: 4. The germline V gene has CDR1 SQVTM and CDR2 ANQGSEA. CDR3 DNA sequence: TGCAGCGTTGAAGCCTGGACTAGCGGTACCGGGGAGCTGTTTTTT. Translation: CSVEAWTSGTGELFF.